One and the same sample provided the 5 T cell receptor beta chains below, sequenced in a study of PD-L1 blockade in urothelial cancer. Regarding time point: pretreatment peripheral blood. Clones were read by immunoSEQ multiplex PCR, and TCRdb kept only the in-frame ones, dropping some. The table lists 35,000 to 45,000 clones, roughly nine tenths of them singletons. Source: PBMCs, taken around atezolizumab (anti-PD-L1) treatment. These receptors were collected from a woman aged 55-69 years with urothelial cancer.

The chain carries TRBV5-1 and TRBJ1-1; D gene ambiguous. The CDR3 has 14 residues. Trimming cost V 6 bases and J 5 bases, with 17 bases left between them. Germline lookup yields CDR1 SGHRS and CDR2 YFSETQ. This CDR3 reads CASISRPMETEAFF. Here the CDR3 DNA reads TGCGCCAGCATTAGTCGGCCAATGGAGACTGAAGCTTTCTTT.

The chain uses TRBV7-2 and TRBJ2-6; TRBD1 matches at 9 bases. The J segment lost 0 bases and the V segment lost 5 bases, leaving 5 bases of the junction unmatched. The CDR3 contains 17 residues. Germline CDR1 SGHTA, CDR2 FQGNSA. The CDR3 nucleotides read TGTGCCAGCAGCCGGCGACAGGGGGTCTCTGGGGCCAACGTCCTGACTTTC. It yields the protein CASSRRQGVSGANVLTF.

The V gene is TRBV4-2, the J gene TRBJ1-3, with a tentative D call TRBD1 (6 bases). This CDR3 has 16 residues. CDR1 LGHNA and CDR2 YNFKEQ come from the germline V gene. Trimming stripped 5 bases from V and 0 bases from J, with 14 bases between. CDR3 residues: CASSSPRGFSGNTIYF. The CDR3, as DNA: TGTGCCAGCAGCTCCCCGAGGGGGTTCTCTGGAAACACCATATATTTT.

The CDR3 DNA reads as TGTGCTAGTGGGCTCGCTAGGGGACTAGCGATTTACGAGCAGTACTTC. Translation gives CASGLARGLAIYEQYF. This rearrangement joins TRBV12-5 to TRBJ2-7; 10 nucleotides align to TRBD2. CDR3 size: 16 residues. Looked up from germline, CDR1 is LGHNT and CDR2 is FRNRAP. The junction had 12 bases not matched to a gene; V was cut back by 6 bases and J by 4 bases. The full variable domain, its missing parts supplied by reference TRBV12-5 and TRBJ2-7, is DARVTQTPRHKVTEMGQEVTMRCQPILGHNTVFWYRQTMMQGLELLAYFRNRAPLDDSGMPKDRFSAEMPDATLATLKIQPSEPRDSAVYFCASGLARGLAIYEQYFGPGTRLTVT.

The J gene is TRBJ1-1, the V gene TRBV19; a weak D match, TRBD1 (6 bases). CDR3 length equals 11 residues. The V gene's germline CDR1 is LNHDA and CDR2 SQIVND (reference sequence). V gave up 4 bases and J gave up 7 bases, with 7 bases separating them. The CDR3 sequence is CASSRTVEAFF. CDR3 sequence (DNA): TGTGCCAGTAGTAGGACAGTTGAAGCTTTCTTT.